This TCR beta chain emerged from a study of CD8 T cells in Susac syndrome. Germline assignment: CDR1 MNHEY and CDR2 SVGEGT. The CDR3 spans 14 residues. V gave up 7 bases and J gave up 3 bases; unmatched junction bases: 4. A quantity of about 0.5 to 1 ug RNA underwent reverse transcription using random hexamers. Each CDR3 protein gets one entry after TCRdb re-called the immunoSEQ multiplex PCR reads with MiXCR. The profile shows roughly 200,000 distinct CDR3 sequences, approximately 94% of them singletons. The receptor's source is a human donor with Susac syndrome. The chain links TRBV6-2 or TRBV6-3 to TRBJ1-5; TRBD1 aligns across 9 bases. Source material: CD4+ T cells from PBMCs. The CDR3 loop reads CASTWTGVNQPQHF. The CDR3 nucleotides are TGTGCCAGCACTTGGACAGGGGTCAATCAGCCCCAGCATTTT.